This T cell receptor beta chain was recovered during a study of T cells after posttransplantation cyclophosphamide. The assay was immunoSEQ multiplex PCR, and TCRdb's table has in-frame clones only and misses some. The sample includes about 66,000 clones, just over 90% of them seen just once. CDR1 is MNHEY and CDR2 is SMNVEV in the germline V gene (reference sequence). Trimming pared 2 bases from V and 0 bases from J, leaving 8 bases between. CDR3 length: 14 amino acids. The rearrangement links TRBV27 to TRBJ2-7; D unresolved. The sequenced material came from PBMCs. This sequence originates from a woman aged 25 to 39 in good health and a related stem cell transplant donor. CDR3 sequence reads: CASSLGAYSYEQYF. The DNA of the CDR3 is TGTGCCAGCAGTTTAGGCGCTTACTCCTACGAGCAGTACTTC.